These T cell receptor beta chains were read from a single sample in a study of T cell repertoires in cytomegalovirus infection. Antigens for these TCRs are unknown. TCRdb processed the reads anew with MiXCR; each CDR3 protein has one entry. The sample lists 700,000 to 900,000 distinct CDR3 sequences, roughly 29% seen once, with roughly 13% in the top ten. The source was cultured CD8+ T cells from PBMCs, collected from culture after CMV antigen stimulation. The receptors shown here come from a human donor in good health (CMV status not recorded). Some clones in this sample may be carry-over from other donors' samples. The CDR3 runs from the conserved cysteine through the conserved F or W. A D gene is named only where the DNA matches it firmly. Size is omitted from some rows. Given values are once, few, many or a class for expanded clones.

>TRBJ2-5|.|.|TRBV7-6
CASSLGTAGQTQYF
TGTGCTAGCAGCCTTGGGACCGCCGGGCAGACCCAGTACTTC
>TRBJ2-2|TRBD1|.|TRBV5-6
CASSYDRGDTGELFF
TGTGCCAGCAGCTATGACAGGGGTGACACCGGGGAGCTGTTTTTT
>TRBJ1-5|.|.|TRBV6-2/TRBV6-3
CASTIGGHSNQPQHF
TGTGCCAGCACCATAGGAGGACATAGCAATCAGCCCCAGCATTTT
>TRBJ2-5|.|.|TRBV28
CASSWEGKTQYF
TGTGCCAGCAGTTGGGAAGGAAAGACCCAGTACTTC
>TRBJ1-1|.|few|TRBV7-6
CASSPDPSEAFF
TGTGCCAGCAGCCCAGATCCGAGTGAAGCTTTCTTT
>TRBJ1-4|TRBD1|.|TRBV19
CASSIFTGGNEKLFF
TGTGCCAGTAGTATCTTTACAGGGGGTAATGAAAAACTGTTTTTT
>TRBJ1-5|.|once|TRBV10-3
CAGWGGGNQPQHF
TGTGCCGGGTGGGGCGGGGGAAATCAGCCCCAGCATTTT
>TRBJ1-1|.|many|TRBV7-6
CASRPGTDEAFF
TGTGCCAGCAGGCCAGGGACGGATGAAGCTTTCTTT
>TRBJ2-7|TRBD1|many|TRBV27
CASSAGTGSYEQYF
TGTGCCAGCAGCGCCGGGACAGGGTCCTACGAGCAGTACTTC
>TRBJ2-1|TRBD2|.|TRBV29-1
CSVEDPGGGGYNEQFF
TGCAGCGTTGAAGATCCTGGGGGGGGGGGCTACAATGAGCAGTTCTTC
>TRBJ2-5|TRBD2|many|TRBV7-8
CASSSAPLAGDLQETQYF
TGTGCCAGCAGCTCCGCCCCACTAGCGGGGGACCTTCAAGAGACCCAGTACTTC
>TRBJ2-1|TRBD2|.|TRBV6-6
CASSYSMASGGHLGNEQFF
TGTGCCAGCAGTTACTCGATGGCTAGCGGGGGCCACCTTGGCAATGAGCAGTTCTTC
>TRBJ2-1|.|few|TRBV2
CASSEALRQVSYNEQFF
TGTGCCAGCAGTGAAGCGCTTCGGCAGGTCTCCTACAATGAGCAGTTCTTC
>TRBJ2-1|TRBD1|.|TRBV5-1
CASSVDQGAWNEQFF
TGCGCCAGCAGCGTGGACCAGGGGGCTTGGAATGAGCAGTTCTTC
>TRBJ1-1|TRBD1|.|TRBV20-1
CSARGPGQGTEAFF
TGCAGTGCTAGAGGCCCGGGACAGGGAACTGAAGCTTTCTTT
>TRBJ2-3|.|few|TRBV24-1
CATSADLSPATDTQYF
TGTGCCACCAGTGCTGATTTATCCCCGGCCACAGATACGCAGTATTTT
>TRBJ2-2|TRBD1|.|TRBV10-2
CASKFTGQVSTGELFF
TGCGCCAGCAAGTTTACGGGACAGGTTAGCACCGGGGAGCTGTTTTTT
>TRBJ2-1|.|few|TRBV6-2/TRBV6-3
CASSYSIIPTSYNEQFF
TGTGCCAGCAGTTACTCGATTATTCCTACCTCCTACAATGAGCAGTTCTTC
>TRBJ2-3|.|.|TRBV19
CASSYNPKSLDTQYF
TGTGCCAGTAGTTACAACCCCAAAAGCCTCGATACGCAGTATTTT
>TRBJ1-4|.|.|TRBV4-1
CASSQKVATNEKLFF
TGCGCCAGCAGCCAAAAGGTTGCAACTAATGAAAAACTGTTTTTT
>TRBJ1-1|.|.|TRBV7-9
CASSPEATEAFF
TGTGCCAGCAGCCCAGAGGCCACTGAAGCTTTCTTT
>TRBJ2-3|.|few|TRBV7-3
CASSPLGTSSTDTQYF
TGTGCCAGCAGCCCCCTAGGGACATCTAGCACAGATACGCAGTATTTT
>TRBJ2-5|.|.|TRBV27
CASSFFGTQYF
TGTGCCAGCAGTTTTTTTGGGACCCAGTACTTC
>TRBJ2-2|.|.|TRBV27
CASSFFQNTGELFF
TGTGCCAGCAGTTTTTTCCAGAACACCGGGGAGCTGTTTTTT
>TRBJ1-5|.|.|TRBV6-2/TRBV6-3
CASSYSSLDSSNQPQHF
TGTGCCAGCAGTTACTCGAGTCTCGACAGCAGCAATCAGCCCCAGCATTTT
>TRBJ1-1|.|.|TRBV7-6
CASSYGRVDTEAFF
TGTGCCAGCAGCTACGGAAGGGTGGACACTGAAGCTTTCTTT
>TRBJ1-1|.|.|TRBV6-8
CASSYLQGIEAFF
TGTGCCAGCAGTTACCTCCAGGGTATTGAAGCTTTCTTT
>TRBJ2-7|.|.|TRBV27
CASSLRGAGLHEQYF
TGTGCCAGCAGTTTACGAGGGGCAGGGTTACACGAGCAGTACTTC
>TRBJ1-1|.|.|TRBV5-7
CASSPFVASTEAFF
TGTGCCAGCAGCCCCTTTGTGGCTTCCACTGAAGCTTTCTTT
>TRBJ2-7|.|.|TRBV27
CATQKSDYEQYF
TGTGCCACCCAGAAGAGTGATTACGAGCAGTACTTC
>TRBJ1-1|.|.|TRBV14
CASSQQAGSPEAFF
TGTGCCAGCAGTCAACAGGCGGGGTCTCCTGAAGCTTTCTTT
>TRBJ2-5|TRBD1|.|TRBV7-9
CASSSRGQGETQYF
TGTGCCAGCAGCTCCAGGGGGCAAGGAGAGACCCAGTACTTC
>TRBJ1-1|.|many|TRBV7-9
CASSGWGNTEAFF
TGTGCCAGCAGCGGTTGGGGGAACACTGAAGCTTTCTTT
>TRBJ1-2|TRBD1|.|TRBV11-3
CASSLVRGAPGQGVANYGYTF
TGTGCCAGCAGCTTAGTACGCGGGGCTCCGGGACAGGGGGTGGCTAACTATGGCTACACCTTC
>TRBJ1-4|TRBD1|.|TRBV13
CASSISGQGGKLFF
TGTGCCAGCAGCATTTCGGGACAGGGAGGAAAACTGTTTTTT
>TRBJ2-7|.|.|TRBV27
CASSFGLPAGEQYF
TGTGCCAGCAGTTTCGGGCTACCGGCTGGGGAGCAGTACTTC
>TRBJ2-1|.|many|TRBV28
CASSPLGTGNEQFF
TGTGCCAGCAGTCCGTTGGGTACGGGCAATGAGCAGTTCTTC
>TRBJ2-7|.|.|TRBV20-1
CSASNRATYEQYF
TGCAGTGCTAGCAACAGGGCTACCTACGAGCAGTACTTC
>TRBJ1-5|.|.|TRBV6-6
CASSYRSNQPQHF
TGTGCCAGCAGTTATCGTAGCAATCAGCCCCAGCATTTT
>TRBJ1-5|TRBD1|.|TRBV18
CASSPDDRDRNQPQHF
TGTGCCAGCTCACCAGACGACAGGGATCGCAATCAGCCCCAGCATTTT